The rows below give T cell receptor beta chains drawn from one sample of a study of T cell responses to AZD1222 COVID-19 vaccine. Produced via immunoSEQ multiplex PCR; TCRdb's table is partial and in-frame only. This table holds around 94,000 clones, 70% to 90% found once. Sequences were derived from peripheral blood, sampled on day 0 of AZD1222 vaccination. These receptors all stem from an adult in good health. Both conserved end residues are part of each CDR3. A D gene is named only where the DNA matches it firmly. Not every row has a clone size; where given, it reads once, few, many or a size class.

j_call v_call clone_size d_call cdr3_aa cdr3_nt
TRBJ1-6 TRBV18 few TRBD1 CASSPWTGEDSPLHF TGTGCCAGCTCACCATGGACAGGGGAGGATTCACCCCTCCACTTT
TRBJ2-1 TRBV5-6 - TRBD1 CASSGTGLYNEQFF TGTGCCAGCAGCGGGACAGGACTTTACAATGAGCAGTTCTTC
TRBJ2-7 TRBV11-2 - TRBD2 CASSSSLAGGREFYEQYF TGTGCCAGCAGCTCCTCACTAGCGGGGGGGAGGGAGTTTTACGAGCAGTACTTC
TRBJ2-5 TRBV6-5 - - CASSSLGEVVETQYF TGTGCCAGCAGCTCGTTGGGGGAGGTAGTGGAGACCCAGTACTTC
TRBJ2-4 TRBV2 - - CASSDRDNIGIQYF TGTGCCAGCAGTGATAGGGATAACATTGGCATTCAGTACTTC
TRBJ2-5 TRBV9 - - CASSLGPEAAETQYF TGTGCCAGCAGCCTGGGGCCCGAAGCGGCAGAGACCCAGTACTTC
TRBJ1-5 TRBV2 - - CASRGQFIQPQHF TGTGCCAGCAGAGGACAATTTATTCAGCCCCAGCATTTT
TRBJ1-1 TRBV9 - - CASSVGPNRAEAFF TGTGCCAGCAGCGTAGGACCTAACAGGGCTGAAGCTTTCTTT
TRBJ2-3 TRBV9 few - CASSVGGGRAKRDTQYF TGTGCCAGCAGCGTAGGCGGAGGGAGAGCAAAACGAGATACGCAGTATTTT
TRBJ1-1 TRBV2 few TRBD1 CASSEQGAGAFF TGTGCCAGCAGTGAGCAGGGGGCTGGAGCTTTCTTT
TRBJ2-2 TRBV29-1 - TRBD2 CSVVKRGGYSGELFF TGCAGCGTTGTTAAGCGGGGGGGATATTCCGGGGAGCTGTTTTTT
TRBJ1-5 TRBV6-2/TRBV6-3 once - CASSLVNQPQHF TGTGCCAGCAGCCTTGTAAATCAGCCCCAGCATTTT
TRBJ2-5 TRBV9 - TRBD2 CASSVDTSGVETQYF TGTGCCAGCAGCGTAGATACTAGCGGGGTAGAGACCCAGTACTTC
TRBJ1-1 TRBV10-1 - TRBD1 CASSDLDQVGQKTEAFF TGCGCCAGCAGTGATTTAGACCAAGTGGGACAGAAAACTGAAGCTTTCTTT
TRBJ2-1 TRBV7-2 - TRBD1 CASSLGYRGRSYNEQFF TGTGCCAGCAGCCTGGGCTACAGGGGCCGCTCCTACAATGAGCAGTTCTTC
TRBJ1-4 TRBV28 few - CASRPYTGNEKLFF TGTGCCAGCAGACCATATACGGGGAATGAAAAACTGTTTTTT
TRBJ1-1 TRBV7-9 - - CASSLAQPNTEAFF TGTGCCAGCAGCTTAGCCCAACCGAACACTGAAGCTTTCTTT
TRBJ1-4 TRBV30 - - CAWSVPLGGTNEKLFF TGTGCCTGGAGTGTACCGCTTGGGGGAACTAATGAAAAACTGTTTTTT